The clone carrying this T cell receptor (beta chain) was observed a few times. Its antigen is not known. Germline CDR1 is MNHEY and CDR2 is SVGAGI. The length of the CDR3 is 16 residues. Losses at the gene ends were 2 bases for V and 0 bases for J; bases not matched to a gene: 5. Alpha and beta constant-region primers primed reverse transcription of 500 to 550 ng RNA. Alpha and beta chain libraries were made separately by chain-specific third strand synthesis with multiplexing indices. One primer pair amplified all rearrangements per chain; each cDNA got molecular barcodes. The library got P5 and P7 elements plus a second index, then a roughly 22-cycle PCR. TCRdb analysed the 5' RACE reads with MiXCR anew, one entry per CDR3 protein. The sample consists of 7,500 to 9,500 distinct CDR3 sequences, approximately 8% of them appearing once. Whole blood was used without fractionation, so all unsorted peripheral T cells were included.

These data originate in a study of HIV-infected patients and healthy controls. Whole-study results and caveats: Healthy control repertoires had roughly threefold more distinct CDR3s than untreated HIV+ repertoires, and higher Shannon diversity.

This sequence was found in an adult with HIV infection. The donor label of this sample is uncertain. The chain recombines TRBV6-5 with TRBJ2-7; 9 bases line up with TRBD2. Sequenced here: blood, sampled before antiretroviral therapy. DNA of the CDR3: TGTGCCAGCAGTTACGAGGCTAGCGGGGTCTCCTACGAGCAGTACTTC. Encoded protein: CASSYEASGVSYEQYF.